This record looks at one T cell receptor beta chain sequence and its context. What it binds is unknown. The donors, all of them Caucasian adults, lived in Nashville, Tennessee. This sample was taken from a study of shared clonotypes between healthy human individuals. The overall study: Researchers drew samples from two women and a few men aged 18 to 49. Regarding the study as a whole: Researchers sampled blood only, noting tissue repertoires likely differ. Approximately 4.5% was the fraction of naive CD4 clonotypes found shared across a handful of donors.

Using immunoSEQ multiplex PCR, the repertoire was profiled, and TCRdb retains in-frame clones only, with some absent. The data contain about 1 million clones, more than 60% of them singletons. Trimming left V 2 bases short and J 2 bases short, with 19 bases between. The germline CDR1 and CDR2 sequences are SGHTA and FQGNSA. The CDR3 consists of 17 residues. The sequenced sample consisted of memory CD4+ T cells sorted from blood. Subset in this sample: CD45RA-negative fraction. This sequence was found in a man younger than 35 in good health. The chain has TRBV7-2 and TRBJ2-7, with D perhaps matching TRBD1 (6 bases). The CDR3 sequence: CASSLNPTGKGPYEQYF. CDR3 DNA sequence: TGTGCCAGCAGCTTAAACCCTACAGGGAAAGGGCCCTACGAGCAGTACTTC.